This T cell receptor (beta chain) originates from a study of blood T cell repertoires in COVID-19 (dated by TCRdb to the early 2020s). About the investigation overall: Samples from collaborators originated in the United States, Italy and Spain and spanned both the acute and convalescent phases of COVID-19. The material from the prospective study consisted of cDNA or gDNA derived from T cells, B-cell-depleted T cells, or PBMCs. The dataset comprised deeply sampled blood TCRbeta repertoires from subjects exposed to, actively infected with, or recovered from COVID-19. The repertoires were released in a freely available public database intended as a resource for research on the immune response to SARS-CoV-2. The samples were drawn from the first 160 participants of the ongoing ImmuneRACE study and from 1,254 subjects provided by 6 global collaborators. Nearly every sample came with metadata listing a de-identified subject ID, COVID-19 status, age in years and sex. Where HLA class I and class II types were available, the types were taken from metadata supplied by the sample provider, not from assay-based typing.

Whole blood was collected in K2EDTA tubes by collaborating institutions according to the institutions' own protocols. For TCRbeta analysis, collaborators shipped samples in one of three forms: frozen whole blood, isolated PBMCs, or DNA extracted from either of those sample types. For this clone: Its antigen is unknown. No base quality values were provided; no much bigger clone lies one nucleotide off.

What the work shows at the level of the full study, not this receptor alone: How much clinical and demographic metadata was included differed by source and by participant, and the metadata was provided uncurated.

The immunoSEQ Assay, a bias-controlled multiplex PCR, was used to amplify TCRbeta CDR3 regions from genomic DNA. Per the original workflow: The number of nucleated cells in each sample was estimated by amplification of reference gene primers within the assay. To quantify the absolute abundance of each unique TCRbeta CDR3 rearrangement, sequence reads were collapsed and filtered. For each sample, productive Simpson clonality was calculated as the square root of Simpson's diversity index over productive rearrangements. TCRdb's version of the immuneACCESS table is confined to in-frame rearrangements and falls short of the full clone set. An unresolved V gene accounts for under half of the shortfall where checked; the remainder is of unknown origin. V and J calls and clone size are given by that table; D and trimming were obtained from the DNA. The sample yields 90,000 to 120,000 clones; over 65% were counted once. Together, the top ten hold approximately 27% of the sample.

From its cysteine to its phenylalanine, the CDR3 spans 14 amino acids. Kept here is only the CDR3 DNA, which spans 42 bases and is read in frame from base 1. CDR1 LNHDA and CDR2 SQIVND were looked up in the germline V gene (reference sequence). The V and J ends are trimmed by 3 bases and 5 bases, leaving 11 bases between them. In this chain, TRBV19 is recombined with TRBJ2-1, with TRBD2 tentatively as D gene (5 bases match). This receptor was obtained from a man in his fifties or sixties with acute or convalescent COVID-19. The sequenced sample was peripheral blood. The sequenced DNA is TGTGCCAGTAGTATCCGGACTGTGAACAATGAGCAGTTCTTC. Its translation reads: CASSIRTVNNEQFF.